Sequencing of this T cell receptor beta chain was carried out in a study of cytotoxic CD8 clonotypes in ibrutinib-treated CLL. General study results and limits: Rising at ibrutinib response, clonality subsequently fell back toward baseline at progression. Public clonotypes were uncommon and contracted or stayed stable on treatment. The times at which samples were taken varied between sustained-remission and progressing patients.

TCR beta library input comprised roughly 2 micrograms of genomic DNA from cryopreserved PBMCs. As to this clone: Its antigen is unidentified.

Germline V gene data show CDR1 as SGHNT and CDR2 as YENEEA. Trimming stripped 0 bases from V and 7 bases from J, with 11 bases between. The CDR3 runs 14 residues. Profiling relied on immunoSEQ multiplex PCR, and the TCRdb table lists in-frame clones only, not all of them. The table shows around 50,000 clones, with approximately 60% occurring only once. The clonotype originates from a human donor with chronic lymphocytic leukemia. The chain uses TRBV11-3 and TRBJ2-3; no firm D call. The sample consisted of PBMCs, taken after 24 months of ibrutinib treatment. CDR3 protein: CASSLEAVSYTQYF. The DNA of the CDR3 is TGTGCCAGCAGCTTAGAGGCAGTTTCATATACGCAGTATTTT.